This section outlines one T cell receptor (beta chain) sequence together with its context. Using immunoSEQ multiplex PCR, the repertoire was profiled, and TCRdb retains in-frame clones only, with some absent. Here the sample spans over 150,000 clones, around 90% being singletons. The data belong to a study of T cell responses to AZD1222 COVID-19 vaccine. Study details: Analysis merged second doses at about 4 or about 12 weeks.

This clonotype originated in an adult in good health. The source material was peripheral blood, sampled on day 0 of AZD1222 vaccination.

This chain's CDR3 is CAWGPLTGVGEQYF. CDR3 DNA sequence: TGTGCCTGGGGACCTCTGACAGGGGTGGGGGAGCAGTACTTC. The rearrangement joins TRBV30 to TRBJ2-7, with 8 positions matching TRBD1. Germline CDR1 GTSNPN, CDR2 SVGIG (reference sequence). This CDR3 has 14 amino acids. V trimming: 5 bases; J trimming: 7 bases; junction bases outside the gene matches: 13.